This T cell receptor (beta chain) derives from a study of regulatory T cells in long-lasting Graves disease. Sample time point: persistent/refractory GD, antithyroid drugs over 5 years with positive TRAb. PBMC-extracted RNA yielded the TCR library. The TCR beta library used iRepertoire HTBI primers with Arm-PCR amplification of CDR3. Using its own MiXCR run on the multiplex PCR reads, TCRdb lists one record per CDR3 protein. The sample contains 400,000 to 450,000 distinct CDR3 sequences, about a quarter of which appear only once. This CDR3 has 13 residues. The V end lost 0 bases, the J end lost 5 bases, and 8 bases lay between the germline ends. Germline values: CDR1 SGDLS, CDR2 YYNGEE.

The chain links TRBV9 to TRBJ1-1; D is uncertain. The receptor comes from a female donor with Graves disease. The material sequenced was peripheral blood mononuclear cells (PBMCs), taken when the disease was refractory, from a patient treated with antithyroid drugs. The CDR3 loop reads CASSVVSRTEAFF. CDR3 DNA sequence: TGTGCCAGCAGCGTAGTATCTAGGACTGAAGCTTTCTTT. The entire variable domain, with the rest obtained from reference TRBV9 and TRBJ1-1, is as follows: DSGVTQTPKHLITATGQRVTLRCSPRSGDLSVYWYQQSLDQGLQFLIQYYNGEERAKGNILERFSAQQFPDLHSELNLSSLELGDSALYFCASSVVSRTEAFFGQGTRLTVV.